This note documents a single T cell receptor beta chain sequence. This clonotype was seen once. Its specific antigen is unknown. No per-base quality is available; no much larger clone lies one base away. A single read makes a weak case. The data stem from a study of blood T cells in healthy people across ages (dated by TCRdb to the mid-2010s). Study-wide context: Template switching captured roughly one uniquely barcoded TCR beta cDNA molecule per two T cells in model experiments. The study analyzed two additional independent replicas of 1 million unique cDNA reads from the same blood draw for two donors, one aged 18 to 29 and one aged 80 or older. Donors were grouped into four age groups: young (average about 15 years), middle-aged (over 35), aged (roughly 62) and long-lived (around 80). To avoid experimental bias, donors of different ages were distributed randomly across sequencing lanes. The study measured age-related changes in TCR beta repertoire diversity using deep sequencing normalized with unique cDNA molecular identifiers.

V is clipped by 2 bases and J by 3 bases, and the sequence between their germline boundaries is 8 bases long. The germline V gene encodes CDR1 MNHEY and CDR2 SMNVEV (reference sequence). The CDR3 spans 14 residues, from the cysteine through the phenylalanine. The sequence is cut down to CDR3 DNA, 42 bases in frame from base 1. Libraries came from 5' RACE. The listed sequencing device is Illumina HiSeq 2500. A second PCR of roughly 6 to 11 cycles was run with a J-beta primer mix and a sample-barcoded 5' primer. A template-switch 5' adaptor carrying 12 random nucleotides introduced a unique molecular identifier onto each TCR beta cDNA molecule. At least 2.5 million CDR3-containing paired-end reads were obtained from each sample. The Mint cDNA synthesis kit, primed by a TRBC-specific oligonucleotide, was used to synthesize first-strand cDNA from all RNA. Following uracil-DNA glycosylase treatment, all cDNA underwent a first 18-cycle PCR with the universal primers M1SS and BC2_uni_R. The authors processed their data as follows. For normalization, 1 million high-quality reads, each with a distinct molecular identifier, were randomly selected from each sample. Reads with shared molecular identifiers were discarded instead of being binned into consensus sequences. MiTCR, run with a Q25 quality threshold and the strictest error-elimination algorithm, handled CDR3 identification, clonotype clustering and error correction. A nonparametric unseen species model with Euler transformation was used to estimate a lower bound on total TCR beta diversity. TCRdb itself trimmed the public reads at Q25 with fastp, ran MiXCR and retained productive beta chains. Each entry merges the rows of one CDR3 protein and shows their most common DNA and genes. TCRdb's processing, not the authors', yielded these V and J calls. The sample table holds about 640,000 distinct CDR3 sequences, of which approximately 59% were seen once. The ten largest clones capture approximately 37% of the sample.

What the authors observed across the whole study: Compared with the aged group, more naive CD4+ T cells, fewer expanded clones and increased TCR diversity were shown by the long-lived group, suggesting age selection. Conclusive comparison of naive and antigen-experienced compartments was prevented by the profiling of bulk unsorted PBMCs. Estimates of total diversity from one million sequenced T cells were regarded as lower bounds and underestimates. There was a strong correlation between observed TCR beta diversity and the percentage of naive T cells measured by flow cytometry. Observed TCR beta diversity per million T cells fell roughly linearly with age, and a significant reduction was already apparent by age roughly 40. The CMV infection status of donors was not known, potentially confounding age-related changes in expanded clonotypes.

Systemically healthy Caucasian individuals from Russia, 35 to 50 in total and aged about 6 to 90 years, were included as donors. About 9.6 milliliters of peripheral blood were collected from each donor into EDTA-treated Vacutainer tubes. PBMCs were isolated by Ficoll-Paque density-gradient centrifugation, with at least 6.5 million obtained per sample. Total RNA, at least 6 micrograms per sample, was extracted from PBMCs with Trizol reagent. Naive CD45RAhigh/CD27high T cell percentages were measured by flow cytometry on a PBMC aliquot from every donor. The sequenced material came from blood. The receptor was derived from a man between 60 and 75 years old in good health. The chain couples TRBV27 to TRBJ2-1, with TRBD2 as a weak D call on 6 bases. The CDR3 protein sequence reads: CASSLAGFYNEQFF. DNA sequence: TGTGCCAGCAGTTTAGCGGGGTTCTACAATGAGCAGTTCTTC.